This TCR beta chain was recorded in a study of CD8 T cells in Susac syndrome. General study findings and limits: The study admitted that it had a relatively small number of individuals in its TCR sequencing and HLA analysis.

Reverse transcription of roughly 0.5 to 1 ug RNA used random hexamers. A single record per CDR3 protein comes from TCRdb applying MiXCR to the immunoSEQ multiplex PCR reads. The sample gives 92,000 or so distinct CDR3 sequences, roughly 96% of which show up once; roughly 0.62% is in the top ten. The CDR3 has 14 amino acids. Germline values: CDR1 SEHNR, CDR2 FQNEAQ (reference sequence). The V segment lost 5 bases and the J segment 8 bases; nucleotides outside the gene matches: 8. Worth noting for this clonotype: Its antigen is as yet unknown.

Sequencing was performed on CD8+ T cells from PBMCs. The clonotype comes from a human donor with Susac syndrome. V usage is TRBV7-9 and J usage is TRBJ1-2; 10 positions agree with TRBD1. The CDR3 protein is CASSEGQGIWGYTF. The DNA of the CDR3 is TGTGCCAGCAGCGAGGGACAGGGGATATGGGGCTACACCTTC.